The 18 T cell receptor beta chains below come from one sample, sequenced in a study of blood T cell repertoires in COVID-19. The data were produced by immunoSEQ multiplex PCR, yet TCRdb's version contains in-frame clones alone and is incomplete. The table has around 160,000 clones, 87% seen once; the top ten hold about a tenth. Sequencing used peripheral blood. Receptors originate from a woman in her 70s with COVID-19, enrolled during active disease.

This chain links TRBV6-5 with TRBJ2-7; 7 bases are shared with TRBD1. The CDR3 contains 12 residues. Germline assignment: CDR1 MNHEY and CDR2 SVGAGI. V was pared by 6 bases and J by 6 bases, with 5 bases of the junction left unmatched. The CDR3 region is CASRTGSSEQYF. The CDR3 bases are TGTGCCAGCAGGACAGGGTCGAGCGAGCAGTACTTC.

DNA for the CDR3: TGTGCCAGCAGCCCTGGACTAGCGGGGACAGATACGCAGTATTTT. This sequence encodes CASSPGLAGTDTQYF. The chain is built from TRBV28 and TRBJ2-3; 12 nucleotides line up with TRBD2. Trimming cost V 6 bases and J 3 bases; bases outside gene matches: 4. The CDR3 consists of 15 residues. Germline V CDR1 and CDR2: MDHEN, SYDVKM.

The CDR3 coding sequence is TGCGCCAGCAGCTGGCAGTCTAACTATGGCTACACCTTC. This encodes CASSWQSNYGYTF. The chain is built from TRBV5-1 and TRBJ1-2; D gene ambiguous. The CDR3 is 13 amino acids. The germline V and J ends were trimmed by 3 bases and 0 bases, with 6 bases remaining between them. CDR1 is SGHRS, CDR2 YFSETQ, per germline.

This clone came up a few times. This chain links TRBV4-1 with TRBJ2-1; D is unclear. This CDR3 has 16 amino acids. V dropped 1 base and J dropped 5 bases, with 15 bases sitting between them. The germline V gene encodes CDR1 MGHRA and CDR2 YSYEKL. The CDR3 here is CASSQGAGLRNNEQFF. The CDR3, as DNA: TGCGCCAGCAGCCAAGGGGCCGGTTTACGGAACAATGAGCAGTTCTTC.

This clone was observed a few times. The rearrangement joins TRBV2 to TRBJ2-5, with 9 bases identical to TRBD2. CDR3 length: 14 residues. Germline V lookup: CDR1 SNHLY, CDR2 FYNNEI. V shed 6 bases, J shed 10 bases, and the junction held 12 bases outside the gene matches. The CDR3 is CASSALAGTGDQYF. The CDR3 DNA sequence: TGTGCCAGCAGCGCTCTAGCGGGGACTGGGGACCAGTACTTC.

The V call is TRBV5-4, the J call TRBJ1-1, with TRBD1 matching over 10 bases. CDR1 SGHNT and CDR2 YYREEE come from the germline V gene (reference sequence). V dropped 4 bases and J dropped 8; count of bases not matched to a gene: 8. This CDR3 has 14 residues. CDR3 residues: CASSATGGEVEAFF. CDR3 DNA sequence: TGTGCCAGCAGCGCGACAGGGGGCGAAGTGGAAGCTTTCTTT.

This clone has more than one count but fewer than ten. V usage is TRBV5-4 and J usage is TRBJ2-7; the D gene is possibly TRBD2 (7 bases). Germline CDR1 SGHNT, CDR2 YYREEE (reference sequence). V lost 6 bases and J 0 bases, leaving 13 bases between the germline ends. The CDR3 runs 14 residues. CDR3: CASKRDTSSYEQYF. CDR3 DNA: TGTGCCAGCAAGCGGGACACGAGCTCCTACGAGCAGTACTTC.

CDR3 sequence: CASTLQGRSGNQPQHF. Written as DNA, the CDR3 is TGTGCCAGCACGTTGCAGGGGAGAAGTGGCAATCAGCCCCAGCATTTT. This chain joins TRBV2 and TRBJ1-5; possible D gene TRBD1, 6 bases. CDR1 and CDR2 from the germline V gene are SNHLY and FYNNEI. This CDR3 comprises 16 residues. V was trimmed by 7 bases and J by 2 bases, leaving 18 bases between them.

A single count supports this clone. V gene TRBV29-1 combines with J gene TRBJ2-5, with 12 nucleotides matching TRBD2. CDR1 and CDR2 (germline): SQVTM, ANQGSEA. The ends lost 6 bases at V and 1 base at J; junction bases unmatched: 3. The CDR3 consists of 14 residues. DNA of the CDR3: TGCAGCGTCGTGACTAGCGGGGGCCAAGAGACCCAGTACTTC. Protein product: CSVVTSGGQETQYF.

V and J are TRBV4-1 and TRBJ1-5; unclear D gene. Between the trimmed V and J ends, which lost 1 base and 0 bases, there was a span of 4 bases. CDR3 size: 14 residues. Germline assignment: CDR1 MGHRA and CDR2 YSYEKL. Here the CDR3 reads CASSQGSSNQPQHF. CDR3 sequence (DNA): TGCGCCAGCAGCCAAGGCAGTAGCAATCAGCCCCAGCATTTT.

The V call is TRBV5-8, the J call TRBJ1-4; the D gene is possibly TRBD1 (5 bases). This CDR3 has 15 amino acids. The V end lost 4 bases, the J end lost 7 bases, and 17 bases lay between the germline ends. Germline CDR1 SGHTS, CDR2 YDEGEE. The CDR3 loop is CASSPGRGIGEKLFF. CDR3 coding DNA: TGTGCCAGCAGCCCCGGGAGGGGAATCGGTGAAAAACTGTTTTTT.

The chain couples TRBV11-2 to TRBJ2-3; 7 bases fit TRBD1. CDR1 is SGHAT and CDR2 is FQNNGV in the germline V gene. J gave up 0 bases and V 2 bases, and 5 bases lay outside the gene matches. This CDR3 contains 16 residues. The CDR3 region has the DNA TGTGCCAGCAGCTTAATCCGGGACAGAAGCACAGATACGCAGTATTTT. Translated, it gives CASSLIRDRSTDTQYF.

V gene TRBV7-8 combines with J gene TRBJ2-2; 7 positions agree with TRBD2. The length of the CDR3 is 15 residues. Germline CDR1 is SGHVS and CDR2 is FQNEAQ. V lost 5 bases and J lost 6; bases outside the gene matches: 9. The CDR3 DNA is TGTGCCAGCAGCCCCAACGGGGGGAGGTCCGGGGAGCTGTTTTTT. It codes for CASSPNGGRSGELFF.

The V gene is TRBV24-1, the J gene TRBJ2-1, with D possibly matching TRBD1 (6 bases). This CDR3 is built from 17 residues. The V gene's germline CDR1 is KGHDR and CDR2 SFDVKD. V was trimmed by 2 bases and J by 9 bases, leaving 22 bases between them. Here the CDR3 reads CATSDSKPGQGGSEQFF. The CDR3 nucleotides are TGTGCCACCAGTGATTCCAAACCGGGACAAGGGGGAAGTGAGCAGTTCTTC.

This rearrangement joins TRBV10-3 to TRBJ2-2; 11 bases agree with TRBD1. V was pared by 2 bases and J by 7 bases, with 9 bases of the junction left unmatched. Germline loops: CDR1 ENHRY, CDR2 SYGVKD. This CDR3 is 17 amino acids long. CDR3 DNA: TGTGCCATCAGTGAGAATCGGACAGGGGGCGCGGGCGGGGAGCTGTTTTTT. This sequence encodes CAISENRTGGAGGELFF.

This chain connects TRBV6-6 to TRBJ1-2; possible D gene TRBD1, 6 bases. The germline CDR1 and CDR2 sequences are MNHNY and SVGAGI (reference sequence). The CDR3 covers 14 residues. The V end lost 4 bases, the J end lost 4 bases, and 13 bases lay between the germline ends. The CDR3 is CASSSQGSSYGYTF. The DNA of the CDR3 is TGTGCCAGCAGTTCCCAGGGGAGTAGCTATGGCTACACCTTC.

The chain is built from TRBV6-4 and TRBJ1-1; TRBD1 might be the D (6 bases). The V gene's germline CDR1 is MRHNA and CDR2 SNTAGT. V shed 3 bases and J shed 4 bases, with 9 bases lying between them. The CDR3 runs to 13 residues. CDR3 bases: TGTGCCAGCAGTGATTCGGACAGCACTGAAGCTTTCTTT. Protein product: CASSDSDSTEAFF.

The J gene is TRBJ2-1, the V gene TRBV5-4; possibly TRBD2 for D (6 bases). The germline V and J ends were trimmed by 2 bases and 5 bases, with 20 bases remaining between them. Germline V gene lookup returns CDR1 SGHNT and CDR2 YYREEE (reference sequence). The CDR3 is made up of 17 amino acids. CDR3 DNA: TGTGCCAGCAGCTTCCCGGGACTGGTTACAGGAGACAATGAGCAGTTCTTC. Translation gives CASSFPGLVTGDNEQFF.